A single sample is the source of the 21 T cell receptor beta chains below, sequenced in a study of cytomegalovirus exposure and HLA in healthy donors (dated by TCRdb to about 2017). Receptor libraries were prepared by the immunoSEQ multiplex PCR assay. TCRdb stores this immuneACCESS table with in-frame sequences only. Part of the clones is absent; in the studies checked, under half of the shortfall reflects unresolved V genes, and no reason is known for the rest. For this sample the table gives tens of thousands of clones, of which 93% were detected only once. The ten largest clones capture about 0.7% of the sample. Input material: PBMCs. The receptors were gathered from a man aged 18-30 years in good health and CMV-seronegative.

The V call is TRBV6-6, the J call TRBJ1-1, with D unresolved. The CDR3 loop spans 13 amino acids. Trimming left V 7 bases short and J 4 bases short, with 13 bases between. Germline V gene data show CDR1 as MNHNY and CDR2 as SVGAGI (reference sequence). The CDR3 DNA is TGTGCCAGCACCCGGAAGGAGGCCACTGAAGCTTTCTTT. This codes for CASTRKEATEAFF.

The rearrangement uses TRBV29-1 and TRBJ1-1; 8 positions match TRBD1. The CDR3 has 13 residues. J gave up 1 base and V 6 bases, and 4 bases lay outside the gene matches. Germline V gives CDR1 SQVTM, CDR2 ANQGSEA. CDR3 bases: TGCAGCGTGCAGGACAGGGAGAACACTGAAGCTTTCTTT. Amino acid sequence: CSVQDRENTEAFF.

This chain connects TRBV19 to TRBJ1-4; TRBD1 matches at 10 bases. V dropped 6 bases and J dropped 7; count of bases not matched to a gene: 5. The CDR3 has 14 amino acids. Germline values: CDR1 LNHDA, CDR2 SQIVND (reference sequence). For the CDR3, the DNA is TGTGCCAGTAGCCAGGGACAGGGGTCTGAAAAACTGTTTTTT. Translating gives CASSQGQGSEKLFF.

The chain carries TRBV5-5 and TRBJ2-7; 9 bases are a match to TRBD1. V was pared by 4 bases and J by 4 bases, with 12 bases of the junction left unmatched. The CDR3 is 16 residues long. Germline V lookup: CDR1 SGHKS, CDR2 YYEKEE (reference sequence). The CDR3 DNA follows: TGTGCCAGCAGCCTTTCCCGGGACAGGGTGGGGTACGAGCAGTACTTC. It encodes CASSLSRDRVGYEQYF. The full variable domain, with the rest looked up from reference TRBV5-5 and TRBJ2-7, is DAGVTQSPTHLIKTRGQQVTLRCSPISGHKSVSWYQQVLGQGPQFIFQYYEKEERGRGNFPDRFSARQFPNYSSELNVNALLLGDSALYLCASSLSRDRVGYEQYFGPGTRLTVT.

J is TRBJ1-2 and V is TRBV5-6, with D possibly TRBD1 on 5 matching bases. Trimming removed 5 bases at V and 1 base at J, with 9 bases between. Germline CDR1 SGHDT, CDR2 YYEEEE. This CDR3 region has 13 residues. CDR3 region: CASRRDSNYGYTF. In nucleotides, the CDR3 is TGTGCCAGCAGGAGAGACAGTAACTATGGCTACACCTTC.

The chain recombines TRBV19 with TRBJ2-7; TRBD1 is a possible D gene (7 bases). The CDR3 spans 15 residues. The ends were cut back, 5 bases at V and 2 bases at J, with 16 bases in the middle. Germline CDR1 and CDR2: LNHDA and SQIVND (reference sequence). The CDR3 DNA follows: TGTGCCAGTAGTTTAAGACAGGGACTCCCCTACGAGCAGTACTTC. It codes for CASSLRQGLPYEQYF.

This rearrangement joins TRBV30 to TRBJ2-7; 7 bases are shared with TRBD1. V was pared by 3 bases and J by 1 base, with 9 bases of the junction left unmatched. Per germline, CDR1 GTSNPN and CDR2 SVGIG (reference sequence). This CDR3 has 15 amino acids. The CDR3 protein is CAWSWPVRGSYEQYF. CDR3 bases: TGTGCCTGGAGCTGGCCGGTCAGGGGGTCCTACGAGCAGTACTTC.

In this sample, this clone turned up once. The rearrangement joins TRBV6-5 to TRBJ2-7; TRBD1 aligns across 8 bases. V shed 4 bases, J shed 3 bases, and the junction held 8 bases outside the gene matches. CDR3 length: 15 residues. Germline CDR1 MNHEY, CDR2 SVGAGI. The CDR3 sequence: CASSSTGTGHYEQYF. The DNA of the CDR3 is TGTGCCAGCAGTTCCACCGGGACAGGCCACTACGAGCAGTACTTC.

This rearrangement joins TRBV29-1 to TRBJ2-1; no reliable D call. The germline V and J ends were trimmed by 5 bases and 3 bases, with 11 bases remaining between them. The CDR3 has 13 residues. Germline V gives CDR1 SQVTM, CDR2 ANQGSEA. Here the CDR3 DNA reads TGCAGCGTTCGTGGCCCCGTCTACAATGAGCAGTTCTTC. Amino acid sequence: CSVRGPVYNEQFF.

V and J are TRBV5-1 and TRBJ2-2; D is uncertain. CDR1 and CDR2 from the germline V gene are SGHRS and YFSETQ. The V gene lost 0 bases and the J gene lost 3 bases, with 6 bases spanning the gap. The CDR3 consists of 14 residues. The CDR3 coding sequence is TGCGCCAGCAGCTTGGAAGCCCACACCGGGGAGCTGTTTTTT. It yields the protein CASSLEAHTGELFF.

This rearrangement joins TRBV30 to TRBJ1-4; D uncertain. V was cut by 2 bases and J by 7 bases, with 8 bases left in between. This CDR3 is 12 amino acids long. Germline V gene data show CDR1 as GTSNPN and CDR2 as SVGIG (reference sequence). This CDR3 reads CAWSRWSEKLFF. CDR3 in DNA: TGTGCCTGGAGTAGATGGAGTGAAAAACTGTTTTTT.

This clone was counted a single time. The rearrangement joins TRBV5-8 to TRBJ1-2, with 8 bases aligning to TRBD1. Germline values: CDR1 SGHTS, CDR2 YDEGEE. The V segment lost 2 bases and the J segment 3 bases; nucleotides outside the gene matches: 9. The CDR3 is 16 amino acids. The CDR3 sequence is CASSLPQGARYYGYTF. The CDR3 region has the DNA TGTGCCAGCAGCTTACCGCAGGGGGCTCGTTACTATGGCTACACCTTC.

This chain connects TRBV11-2 to TRBJ1-2, with no clear D. Germline CDR1 reads SGHAT; CDR2 reads FQNNGV. V was shortened by 5 bases and J by 2 bases, with 18 bases between the two germline ends. The CDR3 spans 16 residues. This CDR3 is CASSARASVRNYGYTF. The CDR3 DNA reads TGTGCCAGCAGCGCCAGAGCGTCAGTGAGGAACTATGGCTACACCTTC.

This rearrangement joins TRBV19 to TRBJ2-6; D might be TRBD2 (5 bases). V lost 3 bases, J lost 4 bases, and 10 bases lay in between. The CDR3 extends over 15 amino acids. Germline lookup yields CDR1 LNHDA and CDR2 SQIVND (reference sequence). CDR3 residues: CASSMKDWGANVLTF. The CDR3 coding sequence is TGTGCCAGTAGTATGAAGGACTGGGGGGCCAACGTCCTGACTTTC.

Here the CDR3 DNA reads TGTGCCAGCAGTCCGACAGGGGTCTATGGCTACACCTTC. This codes for CASSPTGVYGYTF. The V gene is TRBV6-5, the J gene TRBJ1-2; 8 nucleotides match TRBD1. This CDR3 has 13 residues. The V segment lost 5 bases and the J segment 4 bases; nucleotides outside the gene matches: 3. From germline, CDR1 is MNHEY and CDR2 SVGAGI.

This chain uses TRBV5-4 with TRBJ1-1; TRBD1 matches at 7 bases. Germline V gene data show CDR1 as SGHNT and CDR2 as YYREEE (reference sequence). Unmatched junction bases numbered 11, after V lost 4 bases and J lost 2 bases. The CDR3 loop spans 16 amino acids. The CDR3 DNA is TGTGCCAGCAGCCCCTACATCGGACAGGTCAACACTGAAGCTTTCTTT. Translated, it gives CASSPYIGQVNTEAFF.

V gene TRBV29-1 combines with J gene TRBJ2-2; D unclear. V gave up 7 bases and J gave up 5 bases, with 11 bases separating them. This CDR3 region has 12 residues. Per the germline V gene, CDR1 is SQVTM and CDR2 is ANQGSEA. CDR3 protein: CSGMEPTGELFF. The CDR3 DNA sequence: TGCAGCGGTATGGAGCCTACCGGGGAGCTGTTTTTT.

J is TRBJ2-1 and V is TRBV7-3, with D possibly matching TRBD2 (5 bases). The germline gives CDR1 SGHTA, CDR2 FQGTGA. The V end lost 2 bases, the J end lost 0 bases, and 5 bases lay between the germline ends. This CDR3 is built from 14 residues. The CDR3 nucleotides read TGTGCCAGCAGCTTAGGGAGCTCCTACAATGAGCAGTTCTTC. Its protein product is CASSLGSSYNEQFF. The complete variable domain, with remaining parts taken from reference TRBV7-3 and TRBJ2-1, reads GAGVSQTPSNKVTEKGKYVELRCDPISGHTALYWYRQSLGQGPEFLIYFQGTGAADDSGLPNDRFFAVRPEGSVSTLKIQRTERGDSAVYLCASSLGSSYNEQFFGPGTRLTVL.

This chain connects TRBV28 to TRBJ2-7, with a tentative D call TRBD2 (6 bases). The V and J ends lost 7 bases and 5 bases respectively, with 18 bases between them. The germline CDR1 and CDR2 sequences are MDHEN and SYDVKM. The CDR3 has 14 residues. The CDR3 protein is CASTGTPMEDEQYF. In nucleotides, the CDR3 is TGTGCCAGCACCGGGACTCCAATGGAGGACGAGCAGTACTTC.

The rearrangement links TRBV12-5 to TRBJ2-3; 9 positions match TRBD1. The CDR3 totals 15 residues. Germline CDR1 reads LGHNT; CDR2 reads FRNRAP. With V trimmed by 3 bases and J by 2 bases, 3 bases remained unmatched. This CDR3 is CASGFRTGVTDTQYF. CDR3 DNA sequence: TGTGCTAGTGGTTTTCGGACAGGGGTCACAGATACGCAGTATTTT.

The chain has TRBV6-1 and TRBJ1-2, with D possibly matching TRBD1 (5 bases). CDR1 is MNHNS, CDR2 SASEGT, per germline. The CDR3 runs 14 residues. V gave up 1 base and J gave up 4 bases, with 10 bases separating them. The CDR3 nucleotides are TGTGCCAGCAGTGAAGGGTGGGGACTCTATGGCTACACCTTC. It is translated as CASSEGWGLYGYTF.